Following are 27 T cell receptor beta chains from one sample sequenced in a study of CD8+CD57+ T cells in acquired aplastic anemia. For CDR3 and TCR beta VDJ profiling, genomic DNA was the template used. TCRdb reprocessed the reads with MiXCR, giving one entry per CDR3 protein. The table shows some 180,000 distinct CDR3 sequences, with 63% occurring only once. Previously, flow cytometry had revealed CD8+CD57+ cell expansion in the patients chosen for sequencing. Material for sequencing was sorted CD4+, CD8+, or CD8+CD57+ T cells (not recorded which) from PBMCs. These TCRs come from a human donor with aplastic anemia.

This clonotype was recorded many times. This chain's CDR3 is CASSSRVDSPLHF. Written as DNA, the CDR3 is TGTGCCAGTAGTAGCCGGGTGGATTCACCCCTCCACTTT. V is TRBV19 and J is TRBJ1-6; D ambiguous. Germline loops: CDR1 LNHDA, CDR2 SQIVND (reference sequence). With 4 bases removed from V and 8 bases from J, the gap between germline ends came to 9 bases. The CDR3 length is 13 residues.

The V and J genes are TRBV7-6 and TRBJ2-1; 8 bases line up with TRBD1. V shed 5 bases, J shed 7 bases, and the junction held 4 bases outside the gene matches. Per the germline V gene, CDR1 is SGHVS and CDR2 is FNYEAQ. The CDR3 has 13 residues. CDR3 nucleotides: TGTGCCAGCAGCAAAGGACAGGGAAATGAGCAGTTCTTC. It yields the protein CASSKGQGNEQFF. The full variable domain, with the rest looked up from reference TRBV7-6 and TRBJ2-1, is GAGVSQSPRYKVTKRGQDVALRCDPISGHVSLYWYRQALGQGPEFLTYFNYEAQQDKSGLPNDRFSAERPEGSISTLTIQRTEQRDSAMYRCASSKGQGNEQFFGPGTRLTVL.

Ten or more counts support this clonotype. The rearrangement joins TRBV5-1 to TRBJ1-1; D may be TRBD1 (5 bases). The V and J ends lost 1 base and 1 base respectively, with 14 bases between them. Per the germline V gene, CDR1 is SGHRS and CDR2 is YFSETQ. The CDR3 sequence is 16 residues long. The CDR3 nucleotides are TGCGCCAGCAGCTTGTTAGGGGAAGGAGGGAACACTGAAGCTTTCTTT. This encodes CASSLLGEGGNTEAFF. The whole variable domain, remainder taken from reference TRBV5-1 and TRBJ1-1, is KAGVTQTPRYLIKTRGQQVTLSCSPISGHRSVSWYQQTPGQGLQFLFEYFSETQRNKGNFPGRFSGRQFSNSRSEMNVSTLELGDSALYLCASSLLGEGGNTEAFFGQGTRLTVV.

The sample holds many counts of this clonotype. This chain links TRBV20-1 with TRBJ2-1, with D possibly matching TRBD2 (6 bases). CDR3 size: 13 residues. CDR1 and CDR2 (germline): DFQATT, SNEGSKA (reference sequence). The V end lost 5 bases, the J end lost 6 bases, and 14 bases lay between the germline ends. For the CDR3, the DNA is TGCAGTGCTCGTATGACGGGGGTCAATGAGCAGTTCTTC. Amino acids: CSARMTGVNEQFF.

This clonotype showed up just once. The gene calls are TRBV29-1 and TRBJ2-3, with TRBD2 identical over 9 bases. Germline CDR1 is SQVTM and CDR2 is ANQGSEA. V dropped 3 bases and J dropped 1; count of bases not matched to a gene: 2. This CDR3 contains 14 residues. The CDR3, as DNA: TGCAGCGTTGACGCGGGAGGGGGCACAGATACGCAGTATTTT. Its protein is CSVDAGGGTDTQYF.

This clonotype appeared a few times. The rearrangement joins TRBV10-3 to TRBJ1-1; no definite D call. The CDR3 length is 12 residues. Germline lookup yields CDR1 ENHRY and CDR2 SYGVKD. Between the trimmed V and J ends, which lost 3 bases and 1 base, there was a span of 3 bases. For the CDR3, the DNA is TGTGCCATCAGTGACGGGAACACTGAAGCTTTCTTT. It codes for CAISDGNTEAFF.

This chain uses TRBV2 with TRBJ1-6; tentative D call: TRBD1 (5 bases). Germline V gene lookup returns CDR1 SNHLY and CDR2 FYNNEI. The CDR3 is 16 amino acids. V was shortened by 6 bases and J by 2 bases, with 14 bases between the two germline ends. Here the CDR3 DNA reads TGTGCCAGCAGCCGAGCCGGGACGGCCTATAATTCACCCCTCCACTTT. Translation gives CASSRAGTAYNSPLHF.

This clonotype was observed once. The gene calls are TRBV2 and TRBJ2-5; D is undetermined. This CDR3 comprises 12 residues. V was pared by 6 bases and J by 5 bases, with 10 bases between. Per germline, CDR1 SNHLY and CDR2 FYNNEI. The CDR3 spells CASSSSGETQYF. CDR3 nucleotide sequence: TGTGCCAGCAGCTCATCGGGTGAGACCCAGTACTTC.

The CDR3 DNA is TGTGCCAGCAGTTACTCGAAGTTGACGGAGGCTTTCTTT. Its translation is CASSYSKLTEAFF. This rearrangement joins TRBV6-5 to TRBJ1-1; unclear D gene. Trimming shortened V by 0 bases and J by 11 bases, and 13 bases separated the two germline ends. Germline loops: CDR1 MNHEY, CDR2 SVGAGI. The CDR3 is made up of 13 amino acids.

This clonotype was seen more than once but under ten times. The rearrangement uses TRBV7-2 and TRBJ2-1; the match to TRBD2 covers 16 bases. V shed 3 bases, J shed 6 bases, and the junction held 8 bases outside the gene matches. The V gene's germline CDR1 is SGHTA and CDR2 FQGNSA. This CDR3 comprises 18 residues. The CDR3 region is CASSFSGTSGGGGNEQFF. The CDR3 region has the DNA TGTGCCAGCAGCTTCTCCGGGACTAGCGGGGGGGGGGGCAATGAGCAGTTCTTC.

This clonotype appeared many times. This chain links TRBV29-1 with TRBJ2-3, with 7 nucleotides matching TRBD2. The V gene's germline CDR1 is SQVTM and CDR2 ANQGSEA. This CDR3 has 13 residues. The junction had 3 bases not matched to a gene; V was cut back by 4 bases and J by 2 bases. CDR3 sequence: CSVALADTDTQYF. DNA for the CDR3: TGCAGCGTTGCTCTAGCGGACACAGATACGCAGTATTTT.

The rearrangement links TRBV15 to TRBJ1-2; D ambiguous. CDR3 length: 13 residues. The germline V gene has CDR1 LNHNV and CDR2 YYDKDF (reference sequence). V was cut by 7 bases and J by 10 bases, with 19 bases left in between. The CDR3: CATTRRVEEDYTF. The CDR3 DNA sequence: TGTGCCACCACTCGCCGGGTCGAAGAGGACTACACCTTC.

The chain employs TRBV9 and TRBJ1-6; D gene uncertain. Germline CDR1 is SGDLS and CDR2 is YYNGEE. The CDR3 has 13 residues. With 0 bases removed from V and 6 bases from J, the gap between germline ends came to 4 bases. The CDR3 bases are TGTGCCAGCAGCGTAGCTAGTAATTCACCCCTCCACTTT. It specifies CASSVASNSPLHF. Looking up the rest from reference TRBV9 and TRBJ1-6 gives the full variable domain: DSGVTQTPKHLITATGQRVTLRCSPRSGDLSVYWYQQSLDQGLQFLIQYYNGEERAKGNILERFSAQQFPDLHSELNLSSLELGDSALYFCASSVASNSPLHFGNGTRLTVT.

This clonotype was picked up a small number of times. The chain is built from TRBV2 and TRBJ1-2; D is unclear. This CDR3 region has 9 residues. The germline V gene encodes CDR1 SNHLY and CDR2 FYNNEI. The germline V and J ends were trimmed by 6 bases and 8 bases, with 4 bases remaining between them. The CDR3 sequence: CASREGYTF. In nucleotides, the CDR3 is TGTGCCAGCAGGGAGGGCTACACCTTC.

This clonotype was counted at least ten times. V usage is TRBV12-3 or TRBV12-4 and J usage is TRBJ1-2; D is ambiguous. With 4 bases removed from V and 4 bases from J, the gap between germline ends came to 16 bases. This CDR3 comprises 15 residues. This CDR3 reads CASSSSLQAPYGYTF. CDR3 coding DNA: TGTGCCAGCAGTTCCTCGCTCCAAGCACCCTATGGCTACACCTTC.

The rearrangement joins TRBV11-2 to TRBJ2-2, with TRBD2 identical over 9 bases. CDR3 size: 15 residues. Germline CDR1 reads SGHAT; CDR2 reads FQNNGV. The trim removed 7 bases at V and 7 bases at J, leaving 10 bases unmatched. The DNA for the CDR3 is TGTGCCAGCAAGGACTCGGGACTAGCTGGCGGGGAGCTGTTTTTT. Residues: CASKDSGLAGGELFF.

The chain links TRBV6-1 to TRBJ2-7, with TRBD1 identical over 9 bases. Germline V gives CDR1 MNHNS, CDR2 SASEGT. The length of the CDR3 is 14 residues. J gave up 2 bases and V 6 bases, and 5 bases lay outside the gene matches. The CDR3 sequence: CASRAGTGTYEQYF. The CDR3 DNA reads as TGTGCCAGCAGGGCCGGGACAGGGACCTACGAGCAGTACTTC.

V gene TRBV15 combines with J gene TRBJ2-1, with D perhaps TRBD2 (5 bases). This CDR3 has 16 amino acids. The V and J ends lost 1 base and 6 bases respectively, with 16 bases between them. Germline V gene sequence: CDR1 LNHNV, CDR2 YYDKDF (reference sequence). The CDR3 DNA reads TGTGCCACCAGCAGAGGTGACGGGGTGGGATTCAATGAGCAGTTCTTC. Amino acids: CATSRGDGVGFNEQFF.

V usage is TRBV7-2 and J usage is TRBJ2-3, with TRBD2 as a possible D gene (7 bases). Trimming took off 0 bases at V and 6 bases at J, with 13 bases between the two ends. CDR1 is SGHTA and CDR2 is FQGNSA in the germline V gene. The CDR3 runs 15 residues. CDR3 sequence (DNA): TGTGCCAGCAGCTTAGCGGGGGGGGGCATTGATACGCAGTATTTT. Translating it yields CASSLAGGGIDTQYF. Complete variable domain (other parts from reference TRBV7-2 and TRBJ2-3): GAGVSQSPSNKVTEKGKDVELRCDPISGHTALYWYRQSLGQGLEFLIYFQGNSAPDKSGLPSDRFSAERTGGSVSTLTIQRTQQEDSAVYLCASSLAGGGIDTQYFGPGTRLTVL.

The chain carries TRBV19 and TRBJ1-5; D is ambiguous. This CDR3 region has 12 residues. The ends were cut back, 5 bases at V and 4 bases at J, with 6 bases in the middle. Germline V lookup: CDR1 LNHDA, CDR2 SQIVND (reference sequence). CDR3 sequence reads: CASSALNQPQHF. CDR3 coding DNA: TGTGCCAGTAGTGCACTAAATCAGCCCCAGCATTTT.

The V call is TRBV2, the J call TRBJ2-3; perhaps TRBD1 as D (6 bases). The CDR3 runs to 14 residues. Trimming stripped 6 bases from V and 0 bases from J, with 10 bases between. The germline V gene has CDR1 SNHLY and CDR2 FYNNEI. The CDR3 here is CASREQGSTDTQYF. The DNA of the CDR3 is TGTGCCAGCAGGGAACAGGGTAGCACAGATACGCAGTATTTT.

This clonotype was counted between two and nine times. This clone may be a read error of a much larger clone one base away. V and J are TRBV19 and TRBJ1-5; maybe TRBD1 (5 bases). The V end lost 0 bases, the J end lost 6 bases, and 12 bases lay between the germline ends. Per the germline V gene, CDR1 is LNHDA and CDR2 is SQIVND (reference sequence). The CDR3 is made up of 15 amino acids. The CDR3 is CASSIDLSDSQPQHF. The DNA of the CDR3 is TGTGCCAGTAGTATAGATTTGTCAGACAGTCAGCCCCAGCATTTT.

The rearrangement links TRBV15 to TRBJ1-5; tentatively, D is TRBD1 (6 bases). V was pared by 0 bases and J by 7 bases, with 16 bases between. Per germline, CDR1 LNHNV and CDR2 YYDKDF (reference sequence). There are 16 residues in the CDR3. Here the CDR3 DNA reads TGTGCCACCAGCAGAGATGCCACAGGGAAAGGGCAGCCCCAGCATTTT. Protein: CATSRDATGKGQPQHF.

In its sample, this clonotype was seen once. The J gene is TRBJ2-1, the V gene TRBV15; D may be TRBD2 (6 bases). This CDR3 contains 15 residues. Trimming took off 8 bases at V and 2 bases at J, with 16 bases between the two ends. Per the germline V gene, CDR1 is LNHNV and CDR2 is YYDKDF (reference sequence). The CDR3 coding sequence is TGTGCCACCGCTTTCCTGGGGGGAGCCTACAATGAGCAGTTCTTC. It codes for CATAFLGGAYNEQFF.

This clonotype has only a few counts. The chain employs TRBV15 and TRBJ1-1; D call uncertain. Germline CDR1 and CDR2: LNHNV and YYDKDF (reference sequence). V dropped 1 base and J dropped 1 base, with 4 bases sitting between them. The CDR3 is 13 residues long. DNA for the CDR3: TGTGCCACCAGCAGAGCCGGGAACACTGAAGCTTTCTTT. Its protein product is CATSRAGNTEAFF.

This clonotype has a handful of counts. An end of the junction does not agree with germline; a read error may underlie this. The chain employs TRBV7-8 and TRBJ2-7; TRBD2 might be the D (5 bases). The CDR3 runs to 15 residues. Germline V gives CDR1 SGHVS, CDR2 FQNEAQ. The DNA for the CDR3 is TGTGCCGGCAGCTTAAGTAGTGGGGTCGGGAAGGAGCAGTACTTC. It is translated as CAGSLSSGVGKEQYF.

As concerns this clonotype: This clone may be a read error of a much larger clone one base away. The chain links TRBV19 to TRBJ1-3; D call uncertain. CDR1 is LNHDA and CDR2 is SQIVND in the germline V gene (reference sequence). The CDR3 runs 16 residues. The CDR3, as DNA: TGTGCCAGTGGTATAGGTGGAACGAGCTCTGGAAACACCATATATTTT. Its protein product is CASGIGGTSSGNTIYF.